Presented here are 10 T cell receptor beta chains from one specimen sequenced in a study of T cells in Graves' hyperthyroidism and ophthalmopathy. What was amplified from RNA transcripts were TCR beta CDR3 regions. The HTBI primer set served for first-round RT-PCR of the TCR CDR3. TCRdb reprocessed the multiplex PCR reads via MiXCR and lists one record per CDR3 protein. In the table there are 550,000 to 700,000 distinct CDR3 sequences, about 45% of which are singletons. Sequencing input: peripheral blood or thyroid tissue (not recorded which). The receptors derive from an adult woman with Graves' disease, either hyperthyroidism or ophthalmopathy (not recorded which).

The table lists this clonotype with many counts. This chain joins TRBV7-2 and TRBJ2-7, with D maybe TRBD2 (5 bases). The germline V gene has CDR1 SGHTA and CDR2 FQGNSA. V lost 2 bases to trimming and J lost 0 bases, with 14 bases between them. The CDR3 extends over 16 amino acids. The DNA for the CDR3 is TGTGCCAGCAGCTTATCCGGAGCGGATCCCTCCTACGAGCAGTACTTC. This sequence encodes CASSLSGADPSYEQYF.

The chain has TRBV2 and TRBJ2-7; possibly TRBD1 for D (5 bases). Germline assignment: CDR1 SNHLY and CDR2 FYNNEI. Trimming removed 1 base at V and 6 bases at J, with 13 bases between. The CDR3 loop spans 14 amino acids. Here the CDR3 reads CASSEVGAGSEQYF. The CDR3 DNA is TGTGCCAGCAGTGAAGTTGGGGCAGGATCCGAGCAGTACTTC. Full variable domain (outside the CDR3, taken from reference TRBV2 and TRBJ2-7): EPEVTQTPSHQVTQMGQEVILRCVPISNHLYFYWYRQILGQKVEFLVSFYNNEISEKSEIFDDQFSVERPDGSNFTLKIRSTKLEDSAMYFCASSEVGAGSEQYFGPGTRLTVT.

This clonotype was recorded once. One junction end disagrees with the germline gene, perhaps due to a read error. The rearrangement joins TRBV10-3 to TRBJ2-6, with D perhaps matching TRBD1 (5 bases). CDR3 size: 16 residues. Germline V CDR1 and CDR2: ENHRY, SYGVKD. The CDR3 loop reads CATTNRQSSGANVLAF. The CDR3 bases are TGTGCCACAACGAATAGACAGTCCTCTGGGGCCAACGTCCTGGCTTTC.

About this clonotype itself: In this CDR3 the conserved last residue, phenylalanine or tryptophan, is missing, so a read error is likely. It is unclear where the CDR3 begins or ends on the DNA, so no DNA is shown, and the CDR3 is as TCRdb lists it. This chain links TRBV10-3 with TRBJ2-5; the table's D call TRBD1 went unverified against the DNA. The CDR3 has 10 amino acids, counting both end residues. Germline-derived CDR1 and CDR2 are ENHRY and SYGVKD. The CDR3 here is CAISEGDSNY.

This clonotype was recorded many times. V gene TRBV7-9 combines with J gene TRBJ2-7; 7 bases align to TRBD1. CDR1 and CDR2 (germline): SEHNR, FQNEAQ (reference sequence). CDR3 length equals 15 residues. Trimming cost V 4 bases and J 6 bases; bases outside gene matches: 12. CDR3 loop: CASSSAVQGQREQYF. The CDR3 DNA reads TGTGCCAGCAGCTCTGCGGTTCAGGGACAGCGCGAGCAGTACTTC.

This clonotype came up a few times. This chain connects TRBV10-3 to TRBJ2-5; D unclear. The CDR3 is made up of 15 amino acids. Germline-derived CDR1 and CDR2 are ENHRY and SYGVKD. V lost 4 bases, J lost 4 bases, and 16 bases lay in between. This CDR3 is CAISGTLEIGETQYF. DNA for the CDR3: TGTGCCATCAGTGGAACCCTAGAAATCGGAGAGACCCAGTACTTC.

The rearrangement uses TRBV5-1 and TRBJ1-6; D remains unclear. The V end was cut by 4 bases, the J end by 13 bases, with 15 bases between. The CDR3 is made up of 13 amino acids. The germline V gene encodes CDR1 SGHRS and CDR2 YFSETQ. CDR3 amino acids: CASSRESNQPLHF. In nucleotides, the CDR3 is TGCGCCAGCAGCCGGGAGAGCAATCAGCCCCTCCACTTT.

A remark on this clonotype: Likely a read error: the CDR3 ends without its conserved phenylalanine or tryptophan. It is unclear where the CDR3 begins or ends on the DNA, so no DNA is shown, and the CDR3 is as TCRdb lists it. The gene calls are TRBV5-1 and TRBJ2-1; the table's D call of TRBD2 was not tested on the DNA. The V gene's germline CDR1 is SGHRS and CDR2 YFSETQ. The CDR3 spans 11 residues, counting both ends. This chain's CDR3 is CASRQTSFTSL.

This chain uses TRBV10-3 with TRBJ2-5, with 8 bases aligning to TRBD1. The CDR3 is 15 residues long. The V gene end was trimmed by 2 bases and the J gene end by 7 bases; junction bases not matched to a gene: 9. Germline CDR1 reads ENHRY; CDR2 reads SYGVKD. This CDR3 is CAISEEGTGGGTQYF. As DNA, the CDR3 is TGTGCCATCAGTGAGGAGGGGACAGGAGGAGGGACCCAGTACTTC.

V and J are TRBV7-8 and TRBJ1-1; D is perhaps TRBD1 (5 bases). Germline CDR1 SGHVS, CDR2 FQNEAQ. V was pared by 8 bases and J by 5 bases, with 12 bases between. The CDR3 is 12 amino acids. The CDR3 sequence is CASAGKGTEAFF. The CDR3 bases are TGTGCCAGCGCGGGAAAGGGGACTGAAGCTTTCTTT.